This T cell receptor (beta chain) was obtained from a study of a mutant IDH1 vaccine in newly diagnosed glioma. This clone is labeled medium-sized (0.01 to 0.1%). Its antigen remains unknown. Assay: immunoSEQ multiplex PCR; the TCRdb copy retains only in-frame clones and omits some. Of around 32,000 clones in the sample, around 83% are singletons; the top ten hold around 6.9%. Time point specified: week 35, safety follow-up. The vaccine gave 300 ug of a 20-mer mutant IDH1 peptide subcutaneously per dose. Germline V gene lookup returns CDR1 MRHNA and CDR2 SNTAGT. Trimming took off 0 bases at V and 6 bases at J, with 13 bases between the two ends. This CDR3 is 15 amino acids long.

The sample consisted of PBMCs, taken from a glioma patient whose treatment included an IDH1 peptide vaccine. The TCR was taken from a woman in her late teens or twenties with glioma. The chain recombines TRBV6-4 with TRBJ2-3, with a possible D match to TRBD2 (6 bases). The CDR3 region is CASSDSTGEGDTQYF. The CDR3 bases are TGTGCCAGCAGTGACTCGACGGGAGAAGGCGATACGCAGTATTTT.